The rows below give T cell receptor beta chains drawn from one sample of a study of blood T cell repertoires in COVID-19. Here immunoSEQ multiplex PCR was the method, and the copy in TCRdb shows in-frame clones only, minus some. The sample shows approximately 260,000 clones, about 88% of them seen only once. The source material was PBMCs or T cells enriched from blood (not recorded which). The receptors shown here come from a young man with acute COVID-19. Both conserved end residues are part of each CDR3. Fields, in order: CDR3 protein, CDR3 DNA, D gene, J gene, clone size, V gene, CDR3 length. D genes are given only for firm matches. Clone size is stated in some rows and not others, as once, few, many or a class when expanded.

CASSKQANTEAFF	TGTGCCAGCAGCAAACAGGCGAACACTGAAGCTTTCTTT	.	TRBJ1-1	.	TRBV7-9	13
CASSLSANYGYTF	TGTGCCAGCAGCTTAAGCGCTAACTATGGCTACACCTTC	.	TRBJ1-2	.	TRBV11-2	13
CASIQDSSRDTEAFF	TGTGCCAGCATCCAGGACAGCTCGAGGGACACTGAAGCTTTCTTT	.	TRBJ1-1	few	TRBV6-5	15
CASTRGGGGYTF	TGTGCCAGCACCCGAGGGGGCGGTGGCTACACCTTC	TRBD1	TRBJ1-2	.	TRBV4-2	12
CASSHSGTGISYYGYTF	TGTGCCAGCAGCCATTCCGGGACAGGCATATCATACTATGGCTACACCTTC	TRBD1	TRBJ1-2	.	TRBV3-1/TRBV3-2	17
CASSSTGAGGNIQYF	TGTGCCAGCAGCTCGACAGGGGCCGGGGGAAACATTCAGTACTTC	TRBD1	TRBJ2-4	.	TRBV7-9	15
CASSDPGGQGSANEQFF	TGTGCCAGCAGTGACCCAGGCGGACAGGGGTCTGCCAATGAGCAGTTCTTC	TRBD1	TRBJ2-1	few	TRBV2	17
CASSLVSHIEAEAFF	TGTGCCAGCAGCTTAGTTTCCCATATTGAGGCTGAAGCTTTCTTT	.	TRBJ1-1	.	TRBV7-9	15
CASSPQGRSPLHF	TGTGCCAGCAGCCCACAGGGTAGATCACCCCTCCACTTT	.	TRBJ1-6	.	TRBV12-3/TRBV12-4	13
CASSPKSAGSNEQFF	TGTGCCAGCTCACCAAAATCAGCGGGTTCAAATGAGCAGTTCTTC	.	TRBJ2-1	.	TRBV18	15
CASSLIRGPNQPQHF	TGTGCCAGCAGCTTGATCAGGGGGCCCAATCAGCCCCAGCATTTT	TRBD1	TRBJ1-5	.	TRBV5-8	15
CASSRRGRQDYGYTF	TGTGCCAGCAGTCGTAGGGGGCGTCAGGACTATGGCTACACCTTC	TRBD1	TRBJ1-2	.	TRBV6-5	15
CATSDSRQLGPQHF	TGTGCCACCAGTGATTCTAGACAGCTCGGGCCCCAGCATTTT	.	TRBJ1-5	.	TRBV24-1	14
CASSLAGGLGSSTDTQYF	TGTGCCAGCAGTTTGGCAGGGGGCCTAGGGAGTAGCACAGATACGCAGTATTTT	TRBD1	TRBJ2-3	.	TRBV28	18
CASSLEGTHNTEAFF	TGCGCCAGCAGCTTGGAAGGGACACATAACACTGAAGCTTTCTTT	.	TRBJ1-1	.	TRBV5-1	15
CATRRREDTEAFF	TGTGCCACCCGCCGGAGGGAGGACACTGAAGCTTTCTTT	.	TRBJ1-1	once	TRBV24-1	13
CASSARGGWNQPQHF	TGTGCCAGCAGCGCCCGAGGAGGGTGGAATCAGCCCCAGCATTTT	.	TRBJ1-5	once	TRBV27	15
CAISPGTGARGGTEAFF	TGTGCCATCAGCCCCGGGACAGGGGCCCGAGGGGGCACTGAAGCTTTCTTT	TRBD1	TRBJ1-1	.	TRBV10-3	17
CASSLLGGETEAFF	TGTGCCAGCAGTTTATTAGGGGGAGAAACTGAAGCTTTCTTT	.	TRBJ1-1	few	TRBV28	14
CASSADREGGYTF	TGCGCCAGCAGCGCGGACAGGGAAGGCGGCTACACCTTC	TRBD1	TRBJ1-2	.	TRBV5-1	13
CASSSGQRYGYTF	TGTGCCAGCAGTTCGGGTCAGAGATATGGCTACACCTTC	.	TRBJ1-2	.	TRBV27	13
CASSRGREGDEKLFF	TGCGCCAGCAGCCGGGGTAGGGAGGGAGATGAAAAACTGTTTTTT	.	TRBJ1-4	.	TRBV4-1	15
CASSLNWSSYNSPLHF	TGTGCCAGCAGCTTGAATTGGAGCTCCTATAATTCACCCCTCCACTTT	.	TRBJ1-6	.	TRBV5-5	16
CASSLDWPQSGNTIYF	TGTGCCAGCAGCTTAGATTGGCCGCAGTCTGGAAACACCATATATTTT	.	TRBJ1-3	few	TRBV11-2	16
CASSRDRGVDSPLHF	TGTGCCAGCAGCCGCGACAGGGGGGTGGATTCACCCCTCCACTTT	TRBD1	TRBJ1-6	.	TRBV9	15
CASSSSGDTQYF	TGTGCCAGCAGCTCATCGGGGGATACGCAGTATTTT	.	TRBJ2-3	once	TRBV9	12
CASSQDLGREGLRFSGANVLTF	TGCGCCAGCAGCCAAGACCTAGGACGGGAGGGCCTACGGTTTTCTGGGGCCAACGTCCTGACTTTC	TRBD2	TRBJ2-6	.	TRBV4-3	22
CASSAGAPSTDTQYF	TGTGCCAGCAGCGCAGGTGCGCCGAGCACAGATACGCAGTATTTT	.	TRBJ2-3	.	TRBV6-5	15
CSASKLWTGSGGGEAFF	TGCAGTGCTAGTAAACTATGGACCGGCTCCGGGGGTGGGGAAGCTTTCTTT	.	TRBJ1-1	.	TRBV20-1	17
CASGTNNPPQHF	TGTGCCAGCGGGACAAATAATCCGCCCCAGCATTTT	.	TRBJ1-5	.	TRBV28	12
CASSQVPGPNQPQHF	TGCGCCAGCAGCCAAGTCCCAGGGCCAAATCAGCCCCAGCATTTT	.	TRBJ1-5	few	TRBV4-1	15
CASSDTSRGTEAFF	TGTGCCAGCAGTGATACCAGCAGGGGAACTGAAGCTTTCTTT	.	TRBJ1-1	.	TRBV6-4	14
CASSLRGGSSTDTQYF	TGTGCCAGCAGCTTGCGCGGCGGGTCTAGCACAGATACGCAGTATTTT	.	TRBJ2-3	.	TRBV7-2	16
CSASLTPVDTQYF	TGCAGTGCTAGTCTCACCCCAGTGGATACGCAGTATTTT	.	TRBJ2-3	once	TRBV20-1	13
CASRVGVRDYNSPLHF	TGTGCCAGTAGGGTCGGTGTCAGGGACTATAATTCACCCCTCCACTTT	.	TRBJ1-6	.	TRBV19	16
CASTPRARIYGYTF	TGTGCCAGCACCCCCAGGGCGAGAATCTATGGCTACACCTTC	.	TRBJ1-2	.	TRBV28	14
CAWGGGSNQPQHF	TGTGCCTGGGGGGGCGGTAGCAATCAGCCCCAGCATTTT	.	TRBJ1-5	.	TRBV30	13
CASSEYWGDGTDTQYF	TGCGCCAGCAGTGAATACTGGGGCGATGGAACAGATACGCAGTATTTT	.	TRBJ2-3	.	TRBV10-1	16
CATSDVGRGGSETQYF	TGTGCCACCAGTGATGTAGGCAGGGGAGGGAGTGAGACCCAGTACTTC	.	TRBJ2-5	once	TRBV24-1	16
CASSHGGVANQPQHF	TGTGCCAGCAGCCACGGAGGTGTGGCCAATCAGCCCCAGCATTTT	.	TRBJ1-5	.	TRBV5-5	15
CATSDMKTGLETQYF	TGTGCCACCAGTGATATGAAGACAGGGTTGGAGACCCAGTACTTC	TRBD1	TRBJ2-5	.	TRBV24-1	15
CASSMARQSSNQPQHF	TGTGCCAGTAGTATGGCGAGACAGTCTAGCAATCAGCCCCAGCATTTT	.	TRBJ1-5	.	TRBV19	16
CASSLPGRNTIYF	TGTGCCAGCAGCTTACCCGGGAGAAACACCATATATTTT	.	TRBJ1-3	.	TRBV11-3	13
CASSRNQALNSPLHF	TGTGCCAGCAGCAGGAATCAAGCCCTTAATTCACCCCTCCACTTT	.	TRBJ1-6	.	TRBV2	15
CASSHRTGNNEQFF	TGTGCCAGCAGCCATCGGACAGGAAACAATGAGCAGTTCTTC	TRBD1	TRBJ2-1	.	TRBV7-8	14
CASSPGPNQPQHF	TGTGCCAGCTCACCTGGGCCTAATCAGCCCCAGCATTTT	.	TRBJ1-5	.	TRBV18	13
CASSFSSGGSDTQYF	TGTGCCAGCAGCTTCTCTAGCGGGGGTTCAGATACGCAGTATTTT	TRBD2	TRBJ2-3	.	TRBV7-8	15
CASSPGRGETQYF	TGTGCCAGCAGCCCCGGCCGGGGAGAGACCCAGTACTTC	.	TRBJ2-5	.	TRBV7-2	13